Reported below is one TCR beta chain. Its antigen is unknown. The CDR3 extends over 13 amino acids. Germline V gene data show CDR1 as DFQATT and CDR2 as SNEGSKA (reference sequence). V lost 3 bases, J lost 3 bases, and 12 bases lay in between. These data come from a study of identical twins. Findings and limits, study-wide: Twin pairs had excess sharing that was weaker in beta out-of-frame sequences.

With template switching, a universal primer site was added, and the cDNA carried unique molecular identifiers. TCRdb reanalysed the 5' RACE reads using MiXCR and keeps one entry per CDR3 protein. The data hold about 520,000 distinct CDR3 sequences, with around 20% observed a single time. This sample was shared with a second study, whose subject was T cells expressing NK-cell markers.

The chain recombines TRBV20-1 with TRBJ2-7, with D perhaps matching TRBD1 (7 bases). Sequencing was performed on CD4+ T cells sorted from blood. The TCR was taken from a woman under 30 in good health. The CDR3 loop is CSASGQDYYEQYF. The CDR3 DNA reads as TGCAGTGCTAGTGGACAGGACTACTACGAGCAGTACTTC.